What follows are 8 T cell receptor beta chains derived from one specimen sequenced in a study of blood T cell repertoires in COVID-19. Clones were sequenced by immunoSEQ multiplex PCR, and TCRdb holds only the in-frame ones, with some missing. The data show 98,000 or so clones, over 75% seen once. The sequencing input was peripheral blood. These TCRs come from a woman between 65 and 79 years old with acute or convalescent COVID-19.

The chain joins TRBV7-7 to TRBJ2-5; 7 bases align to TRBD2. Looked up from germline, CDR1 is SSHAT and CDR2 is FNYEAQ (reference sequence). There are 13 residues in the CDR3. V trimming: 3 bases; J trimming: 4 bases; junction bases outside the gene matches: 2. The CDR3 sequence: CASSFGGGETQYF. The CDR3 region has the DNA TGTGCCAGCAGCTTTGGCGGGGGAGAGACCCAGTACTTC.

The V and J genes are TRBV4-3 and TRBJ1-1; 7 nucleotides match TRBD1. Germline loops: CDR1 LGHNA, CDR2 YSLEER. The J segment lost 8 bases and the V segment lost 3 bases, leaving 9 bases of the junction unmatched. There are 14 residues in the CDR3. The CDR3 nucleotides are TGCGCCAGCAGCCAGTACAACAGGGGCCCAGAAGCTTTCTTT. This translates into CASSQYNRGPEAFF.

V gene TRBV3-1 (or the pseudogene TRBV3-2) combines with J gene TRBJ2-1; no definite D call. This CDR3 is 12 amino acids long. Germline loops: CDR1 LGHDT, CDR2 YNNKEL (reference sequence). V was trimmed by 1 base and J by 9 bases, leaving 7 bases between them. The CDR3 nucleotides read TGTGCCAGCAGCCAAGGAGCAGGTGAGCAGTTCTTC. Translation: CASSQGAGEQFF.

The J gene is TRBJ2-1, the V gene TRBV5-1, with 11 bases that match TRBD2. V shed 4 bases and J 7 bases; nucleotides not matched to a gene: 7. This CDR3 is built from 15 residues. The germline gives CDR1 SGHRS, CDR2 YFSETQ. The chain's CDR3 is CASSQLAGAYNEQFF. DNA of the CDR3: TGCGCCAGCAGCCAACTAGCGGGGGCTTATAATGAGCAGTTCTTC.

The CDR3 loop reads CASSADRGGYTF. For the CDR3, the DNA is TGTGCCAGCAGTGCGGACAGGGGCGGCTACACCTTC. The chain uses TRBV12-3 or TRBV12-4 and TRBJ1-2, with 9 bases lining up with TRBD1. Trimming removed 5 bases from V and 8 bases from J; junction bases left unmatched: 3. The CDR3 is 12 residues long.

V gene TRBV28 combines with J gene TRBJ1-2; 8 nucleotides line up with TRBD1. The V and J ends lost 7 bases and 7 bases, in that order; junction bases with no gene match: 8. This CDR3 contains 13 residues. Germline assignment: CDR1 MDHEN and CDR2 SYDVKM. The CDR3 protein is CASTTGGLAGYTF. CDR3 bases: TGTGCCAGCACCACAGGGGGGCTCGCTGGCTACACCTTC.

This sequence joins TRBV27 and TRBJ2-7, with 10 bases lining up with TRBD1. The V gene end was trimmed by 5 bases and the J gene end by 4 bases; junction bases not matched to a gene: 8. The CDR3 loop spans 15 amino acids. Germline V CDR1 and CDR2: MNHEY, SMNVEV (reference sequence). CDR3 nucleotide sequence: TGTGCCAGCAGTCGCCGACAGGGGGCAAATTACGAGCAGTACTTC. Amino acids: CASSRRQGANYEQYF.

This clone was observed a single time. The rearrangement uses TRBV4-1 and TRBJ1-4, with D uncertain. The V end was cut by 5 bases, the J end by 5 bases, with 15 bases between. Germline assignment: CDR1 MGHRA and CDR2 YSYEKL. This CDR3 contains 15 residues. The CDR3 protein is CASSDFKSPNEKLFF. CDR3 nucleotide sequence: TGCGCCAGCAGCGATTTTAAAAGCCCCAATGAAAAACTGTTTTTT.